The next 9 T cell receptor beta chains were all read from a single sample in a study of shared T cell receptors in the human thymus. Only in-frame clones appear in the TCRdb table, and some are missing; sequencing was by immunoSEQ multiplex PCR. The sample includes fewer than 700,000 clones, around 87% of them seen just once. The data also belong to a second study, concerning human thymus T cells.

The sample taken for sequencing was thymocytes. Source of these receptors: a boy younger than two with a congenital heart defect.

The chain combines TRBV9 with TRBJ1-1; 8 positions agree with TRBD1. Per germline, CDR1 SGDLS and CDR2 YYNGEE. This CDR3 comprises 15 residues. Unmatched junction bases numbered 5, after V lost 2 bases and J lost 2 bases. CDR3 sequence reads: CASSVRTGINTEAFF. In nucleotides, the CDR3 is TGTGCCAGCAGCGTGCGGACAGGGATTAACACTGAAGCTTTCTTT.

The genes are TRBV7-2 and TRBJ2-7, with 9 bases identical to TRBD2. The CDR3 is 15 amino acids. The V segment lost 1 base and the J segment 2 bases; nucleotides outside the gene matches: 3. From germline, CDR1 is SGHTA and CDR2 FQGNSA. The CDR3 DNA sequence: TGTGCCAGCAGCTTAGAGGCGGGAGGGCCCTACGAGCAGTACTTC. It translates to CASSLEAGGPYEQYF.

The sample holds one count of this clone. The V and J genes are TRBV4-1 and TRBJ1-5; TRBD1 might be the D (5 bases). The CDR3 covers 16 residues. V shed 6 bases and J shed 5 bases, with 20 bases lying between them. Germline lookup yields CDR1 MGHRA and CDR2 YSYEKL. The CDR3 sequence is CASSFARVGGDQPQHF. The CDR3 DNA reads TGCGCCAGCAGTTTCGCCCGGGTTGGGGGGGATCAGCCCCAGCATTTT.

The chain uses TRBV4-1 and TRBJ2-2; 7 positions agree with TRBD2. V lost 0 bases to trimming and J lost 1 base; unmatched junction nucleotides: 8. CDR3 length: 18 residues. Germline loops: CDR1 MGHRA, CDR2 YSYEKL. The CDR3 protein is CASSQDPRTRGNTGELFF. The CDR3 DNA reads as TGCGCCAGCAGCCAAGATCCCCGGACTAGGGGGAACACCGGGGAGCTGTTTTTT.

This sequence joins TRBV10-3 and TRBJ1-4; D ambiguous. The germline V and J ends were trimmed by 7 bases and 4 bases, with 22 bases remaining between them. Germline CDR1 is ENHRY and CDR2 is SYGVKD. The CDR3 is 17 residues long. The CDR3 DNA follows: TGTGCCATCACCGGCGGGCGCGGCGCACCGGTTAATGAAAAACTGTTTTTT. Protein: CAITGGRGAPVNEKLFF.

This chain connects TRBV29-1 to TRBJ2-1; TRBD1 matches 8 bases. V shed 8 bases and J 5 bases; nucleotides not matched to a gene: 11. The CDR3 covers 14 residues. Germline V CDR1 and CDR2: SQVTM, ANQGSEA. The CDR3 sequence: CSYRVGTGDNEQFF. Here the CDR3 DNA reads TGCAGCTATCGAGTGGGGACAGGAGACAATGAGCAGTTCTTC.

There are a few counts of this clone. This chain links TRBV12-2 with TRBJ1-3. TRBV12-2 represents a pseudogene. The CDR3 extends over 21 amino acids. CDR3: CATQSGSPQTSGVFSGNTIYF. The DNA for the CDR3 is TGTGCAACCCAGAGCGGTTCTCCGCAAACTTCGGGTGTATTCTCTGGAAACACCATATATTTT.

The DNA for the CDR3 is TGCAGCGTCCTAACGGACAGAACCTATGGCTACACCTTC. The encoded protein is CSVLTDRTYGYTF. The chain uses TRBV29-1 and TRBJ1-2; D is perhaps TRBD1 (6 bases). In germline, CDR1 is SQVTM, CDR2 ANQGSEA. Trimming stripped 6 bases from V and 4 bases from J, with 15 bases between. The CDR3 consists of 13 residues. Looking up the rest from reference TRBV29-1 and TRBJ1-2 gives the full variable domain: SAVISQKPSRDICQRGTSLTIQCQVDSQVTMMFWYRQQPGQSLTLIATANQGSEATYESGFVIDKFPISRPNLTFSTLTVSNMSPEDSSIYLCSVLTDRTYGYTFGSGTRLTVV.

The DNA of the CDR3 is TGTGCCAGCCAACTAGCGACCTACAATGAGCAGTTCTTC. Amino acid sequence: CASQLATYNEQFF. The rearrangement uses TRBV7-9 and TRBJ2-1; 7 bases align to TRBD2. Germline V gene lookup returns CDR1 SEHNR and CDR2 FQNEAQ (reference sequence). CDR3 length: 13 amino acids. Trimming cost V 8 bases and J 2 bases; bases outside gene matches: 3.